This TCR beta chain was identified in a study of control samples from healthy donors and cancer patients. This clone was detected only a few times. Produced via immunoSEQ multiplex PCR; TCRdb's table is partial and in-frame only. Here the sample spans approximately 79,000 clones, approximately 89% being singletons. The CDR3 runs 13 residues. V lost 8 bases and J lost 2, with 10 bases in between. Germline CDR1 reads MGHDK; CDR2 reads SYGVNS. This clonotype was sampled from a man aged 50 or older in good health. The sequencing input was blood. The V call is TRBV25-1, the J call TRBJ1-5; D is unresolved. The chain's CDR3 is CASAGVGNQPQHF. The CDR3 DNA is TGTGCCAGCGCCGGAGTAGGCAATCAGCCCCAGCATTTT.